Following are 12 T cell receptor beta chains from one sample sequenced in a study of T cell therapy after organ transplantation. No cognate antigen is known for these TCRs. This sample's time point: 20-29 weeks after completion of therapy. Sequencing used immunoSEQ multiplex PCR; TCRdb keeps in-frame clones, though not all of them. The profile shows some 17,000 clones, around 86% of them singletons. This specimen was CD8+ T cells from blood, taken after autologous CMV-specific T cell therapy. These TCRs come from a human patient who had received a solid organ transplant and had CMV disease. A subset of T cells may come from the graft donor.

This chain links TRBV27 with TRBJ1-1; tentative D call: TRBD1 (6 bases). Germline-derived CDR1 and CDR2 are MNHEY and SMNVEV (reference sequence). The CDR3 has 14 residues. V lost 2 bases and J lost 4, with 11 bases in between. The CDR3 region is CASSLREGGTEAFF. The CDR3 region has the DNA TGTGCCAGCAGTTTACGCGAGGGGGGCACTGAAGCTTTCTTT.

This chain links TRBV6-5 with TRBJ1-4; perhaps TRBD1 as D (5 bases). Germline V CDR1 and CDR2: MNHEY, SVGAGI. V was pared by 5 bases and J by 7 bases, with 17 bases between. The CDR3 is made up of 15 amino acids. The CDR3 is CASSPHEGESEKLFF. The CDR3, as DNA: TGTGCCAGCAGTCCACATGAAGGGGAGAGTGAAAAACTGTTTTTT.

The chain has TRBV5-4 and TRBJ2-7; no clear D gene. The ends were cut back, 2 bases at V and 0 bases at J, with 9 bases in the middle. The germline V gene has CDR1 SGHNT and CDR2 YYREEE (reference sequence). There are 14 residues in the CDR3. The chain's CDR3 is CASSFEESSYEQYF. The CDR3 coding sequence is TGTGCCAGCAGCTTTGAGGAAAGCTCCTACGAGCAGTACTTC.

This chain links TRBV11-3 with TRBJ1-1; D unclear. The CDR3 is made up of 13 amino acids. CDR1 and CDR2 (germline): SGHNT, YENEEA. Trimming shortened V by 5 bases and J by 1 base, and 8 bases separated the two germline ends. CDR3 region: CASSPGGNTEAFF. DNA for the CDR3: TGTGCCAGCAGCCCCGGAGGGAACACTGAAGCTTTCTTT.

The chain recombines TRBV6-5 with TRBJ1-1; D gene unclear. This CDR3 spans 15 amino acids. Trimming removed 2 bases at V and 2 bases at J, with 12 bases between. CDR1 and CDR2 (germline): MNHEY, SVGAGI. DNA for the CDR3: TGTGCCAGCAGTTACCTTGCGGACTTCAACACTGAAGCTTTCTTT. This translates into CASSYLADFNTEAFF.

The count of this clone is one. The chain combines TRBV2 with TRBJ2-7; D possibly corresponds to TRBD1 (5 bases). The germline V and J ends were trimmed by 6 bases and 0 bases, with 15 bases remaining between them. There are 15 residues in the CDR3. Germline assignment: CDR1 SNHLY and CDR2 FYNNEI. The CDR3 nucleotides are TGTGCCAGCAGCCCCACAGGCAACCCCTCCTACGAGCAGTACTTC. Translation: CASSPTGNPSYEQYF.

This rearrangement joins TRBV27 to TRBJ2-1; 7 bases map to TRBD2. The CDR3 totals 16 residues. J gave up 2 bases and V 2 bases, and 6 bases lay outside the gene matches. In germline, CDR1 is MNHEY, CDR2 SMNVEV (reference sequence). In nucleotides, the CDR3 is TGTGCCAGCAGTTTACTCGGCGGGAGTGCCTACAATGAGCAGTTCTTC. Translation: CASSLLGGSAYNEQFF.

The chain uses TRBV6-1 and TRBJ2-1; TRBD2 matches at 8 bases. Germline loops: CDR1 MNHNS, CDR2 SASEGT. V trimming: 10 bases; J trimming: 10 bases; junction bases outside the gene matches: 3. CDR3 length equals 10 residues. The CDR3 reads CAISGSEQFF. CDR3 sequence (DNA): TGTGCCATCAGCGGGAGCGAGCAGTTCTTC.

This rearrangement joins TRBV5-8 to TRBJ1-2; D is unresolved. CDR1 and CDR2 from the germline V gene are SGHTS and YDEGEE. Trimming stripped 4 bases from V and 9 bases from J, with 13 bases between. The CDR3 is 12 residues long. As DNA, the CDR3 is TGTGCCAGCAGCGGAAACCATATTAGCTACACCTTC. Translation gives CASSGNHISYTF. Using reference TRBV5-8 and TRBJ1-2 for the parts outside the CDR3, the full variable domain is EAGVTQSPTHLIKTRGQQATLRCSPISGHTSVYWYQQALGLGLQFLLWYDEGEERNRGNFPPRFSGRQFPNYSSELNVNALELEDSALYLCASSGNHISYTFGSGTRLTVV.

This clone was recorded a few times. The V call is TRBV6-1, the J call TRBJ2-7; TRBD1 matches at 10 bases. This CDR3 comprises 14 residues. With 4 bases clipped from V and 6 bases from J, the junction kept 6 bases outside the gene matches. Germline V lookup: CDR1 MNHNS, CDR2 SASEGT. The CDR3 region is CASSAGTGVGEQYF. As DNA, the CDR3 is TGTGCCAGCAGTGCCGGGACAGGGGTCGGCGAGCAGTACTTC.

The J gene is TRBJ2-3, the V gene TRBV7-9; perhaps TRBD1 as D (5 bases). Trimming stripped 2 bases from V and 2 bases from J, with 11 bases between. The CDR3 is 15 amino acids. Germline V gives CDR1 SEHNR, CDR2 FQNEAQ (reference sequence). CDR3 in DNA: TGTGCCAGCAGCTTAACCGGCAGGGACACAGATACGCAGTATTTT. Translating it yields CASSLTGRDTDTQYF.

J is TRBJ1-2 and V is TRBV2; D gene uncertain. The germline gives CDR1 SNHLY, CDR2 FYNNEI. V was trimmed by 0 bases and J by 3 bases, leaving 14 bases between them. The CDR3 length is 16 residues. CDR3 amino acids: CASSEALAGEHYGYTF. DNA for the CDR3: TGTGCCAGCAGTGAAGCGCTTGCCGGGGAACACTATGGCTACACCTTC.